The 30 T cell receptor beta chains given below trace back to one sample, sequenced in a study of T-cell memory formation after mild COVID-19. Via MiXCR, TCRdb re-called the 5' RACE reads, giving one row per CDR3 protein. Of 350,000 or so distinct CDR3 sequences listed, roughly 20% are singletons. Sequencing used PBMCs or a T cell subset sorted from them (not recorded which). The source is a man in his late teens or twenties who had mild COVID-19 (a few samples of this study predate the infection). Cell type and time point are not known.

In this sample, this clonotype turned up a few times. CDR3 protein: CASSPPGKNTEAFF. The CDR3 bases are TGCGCCAGCAGCCCTCCGGGAAAGAACACTGAAGCTTTCTTT. The chain is built from TRBV4-1 and TRBJ1-1, with D unresolved. The ends were cut back, 4 bases at V and 1 base at J, with 10 bases in the middle. CDR3 length equals 14 residues. Germline CDR1 reads MGHRA; CDR2 reads YSYEKL.

The chain employs TRBV7-9 and TRBJ2-7; weak D call: TRBD2 (5 bases). CDR1 and CDR2 from the germline V gene are SEHNR and FQNEAQ (reference sequence). The CDR3 loop spans 12 amino acids. V was cut by 6 bases and J by 6 bases, with 12 bases left in between. DNA for the CDR3: TGTGCCAGCAGAAACCCTGAGGGCGAGCAGTACTTC. It is translated as CASRNPEGEQYF.

This clonotype was detected only a few times. J is TRBJ2-5 and V is TRBV5-4, with 9 bases identical to TRBD2. The CDR3 loop spans 15 amino acids. Per germline, CDR1 SGHNT and CDR2 YYREEE (reference sequence). J lost 3 bases, V lost 4 bases, and 7 bases had no gene match. The DNA for the CDR3 is TGTGCCAGCAGCGCAGCGGGGGGTAGCGAAGAGACCCAGTACTTC. It specifies CASSAAGGSEETQYF.

This clonotype has just a few counts. The gene calls are TRBV11-2 and TRBJ2-3; 8 bases agree with TRBD2. The CDR3 covers 16 residues. V lost 0 bases, J lost 0 bases, and 2 bases stayed unmatched. Germline loops: CDR1 SGHAT, CDR2 FQNNGV. For the CDR3, the DNA is TGTGCCAGCAGCTTAGATTTAGCGGGGAGCACAGATACGCAGTATTTT. It translates to CASSLDLAGSTDTQYF.

This chain links TRBV6-1 with TRBJ1-6, with D uncertain. Trimming shortened V by 2 bases and J by 10 bases, and 12 bases separated the two germline ends. CDR3 size: 14 residues. The germline gives CDR1 MNHNS, CDR2 SASEGT. The CDR3 loop reads CASSESRASSPLHF. The CDR3, as DNA: TGTGCCAGCAGTGAATCTAGGGCATCGTCACCCCTCCACTTT.

This clonotype was counted only a few times. The chain has TRBV7-9 and TRBJ2-5, with D perhaps matching TRBD1 or TRBD2 (6 bases each). This CDR3 contains 13 residues. CDR1 is SEHNR, CDR2 FQNEAQ, per germline (reference sequence). Trimming cost V 3 bases and J 5 bases, with 10 bases left between them. CDR3 bases: TGTGCCAGCAGCTTTTTAGGGGGGGAGACCCAGTACTTC. This translates into CASSFLGGETQYF.

In its sample, this clonotype was seen many times. V gene TRBV4-1 combines with J gene TRBJ1-1; maybe TRBD1 (5 bases). The CDR3 loop spans 18 amino acids. Germline loops: CDR1 MGHRA, CDR2 YSYEKL. Trimming shortened V by 1 base and J by 5 bases, and 23 bases separated the two germline ends. The CDR3 nucleotides read TGCGCCAGCAGCCAAGTCGGTGGCCCGGGAGGGGTAGGGACTGAAGCTTTCTTT. It codes for CASSQVGGPGGVGTEAFF.

This clonotype was seen a few times. This rearrangement joins TRBV7-2 to TRBJ2-5; 7 nucleotides agree with TRBD1. Germline V lookup: CDR1 SGHTA, CDR2 FQGNSA. The junction had 8 bases not matched to a gene; V was cut back by 5 bases and J by 2 bases. The CDR3 length is 15 residues. CDR3 nucleotides: TGTGCCAGCAGCCATGCGACAGGGTTTCAAGAGACCCAGTACTTC. Its protein is CASSHATGFQETQYF.

The sample holds a few counts of this clonotype. This chain links TRBV5-1 with TRBJ2-5, with D possibly matching TRBD1 (8 bases). V lost 0 bases to trimming and J lost 4 bases, with 19 bases between them. The CDR3 is 17 residues long. Germline loops: CDR1 SGHRS, CDR2 YFSETQ. The CDR3 loop is CASSLAGQGGSGETQYF. The CDR3 DNA reads TGCGCCAGCAGCTTGGCCGGACAGGGAGGGAGCGGAGAGACCCAGTACTTC.

This clonotype was seen more than once but under ten times. The rearrangement links TRBV7-9 to TRBJ1-3; possible D gene TRBD1, 6 bases. The ends were cut back, 2 bases at V and 0 bases at J, with 8 bases in the middle. Germline values: CDR1 SEHNR, CDR2 FQNEAQ (reference sequence). The CDR3 is made up of 15 amino acids. CDR3 nucleotide sequence: TGTGCCAGCAGCTTAAGGGGGAACTCTGGAAACACCATATATTTT. This sequence encodes CASSLRGNSGNTIYF.

This clonotype was picked up a small number of times. The J gene is TRBJ2-3, the V gene TRBV7-8; 9 bases line up with TRBD2. With 6 bases clipped from V and 4 bases from J, the junction kept 17 bases outside the gene matches. This CDR3 comprises 18 residues. CDR1 and CDR2 from the germline V gene are SGHVS and FQNEAQ. The CDR3 DNA reads TGTGCCAGCAGTCCGAGGGGCCTAGCGGGGATCCCAGCAGATACGCAGTATTTT. Protein product: CASSPRGLAGIPADTQYF.

The chain joins TRBV10-3 to TRBJ2-1; D remains ambiguous. CDR1 and CDR2 from the germline V gene are ENHRY and SYGVKD. V was shortened by 7 bases and J by 5 bases, with 9 bases between the two germline ends. CDR3 length equals 12 residues. CDR3: CAINVRNNEQFF. CDR3 nucleotides: TGTGCCATCAACGTGAGAAACAATGAGCAGTTCTTC.

Ten or more counts support this clonotype. This sequence joins TRBV5-1 and TRBJ2-2; D may be TRBD1 or TRBD2 (5 bases each). Germline V lookup: CDR1 SGHRS, CDR2 YFSETQ. Trimming left V 0 bases short and J 6 bases short, with 12 bases between. The CDR3 is 15 residues long. DNA of the CDR3: TGCGCCAGCAGCTTGGACCCCCTGGGGGCCGGGGAGCTGTTTTTT. It codes for CASSLDPLGAGELFF.

The chain employs TRBV21-1 and TRBJ2-2; the table's D call, TRBD1, has no DNA check behind it. TRBV21-1 is a pseudogene locus. The CDR3 is 14 amino acids. This chain's CDR3 is CASSKERGTGELFF. The CDR3 DNA is TGTGCCAGCAGCAAAGAGAGGGGCACCGGGGAGCTGTTTTTT.

This clonotype was recorded a few times. V and J are TRBV25-1 and TRBJ2-7, with a possible D match to TRBD1 (6 bases). The CDR3 is made up of 16 amino acids. CDR1 MGHDK and CDR2 SYGVNS come from the germline V gene. V was shortened by 4 bases and J by 2 bases, with 18 bases between the two germline ends. CDR3 bases: TGTGCCAGCAGTGGCAGACACAGGGAAGGGGCCTACGAGCAGTACTTC. This encodes CASSGRHREGAYEQYF.

In its sample, this clonotype was seen a few times. The chain links TRBV20-1 to TRBJ1-5; TRBD1 is a possible D gene (5 bases). Trimming took off 1 base at V and 6 bases at J, with 22 bases between the two ends. The germline gives CDR1 DFQATT, CDR2 SNEGSKA (reference sequence). This CDR3 is 17 amino acids long. CDR3 residues: CSARGGRGGVFSQPQHF. The CDR3 coding sequence is TGCAGTGCTAGAGGGGGCCGGGGGGGAGTTTTCAGTCAGCCCCAGCATTTT.

Only a few counts were recorded for this clonotype. The CDR3 sequence is CASRLYTGELFF. CDR3 coding DNA: TGTGCCAGCAGGCTTTACACCGGGGAGCTGTTTTTT. This chain links TRBV6-5 with TRBJ2-2; D is ambiguous. The CDR3 has 12 residues. CDR1 is MNHEY and CDR2 is SVGAGI in the germline V gene. V dropped 6 bases and J dropped 3 bases, with 5 bases sitting between them.

V usage is TRBV20-1 and J usage is TRBJ2-3; TRBD2 might be the D (6 bases). Looked up from germline, CDR1 is DFQATT and CDR2 is SNEGSKA (reference sequence). V was pared by 3 bases and J by 5 bases, with 9 bases between. This CDR3 has 12 residues. The CDR3 region is CSASLALDTQYF. The CDR3 nucleotides read TGCAGTGCTAGTCTAGCGTTAGATACGCAGTATTTT.

The rearrangement links TRBV6-5 to TRBJ1-6; D gene uncertain. Germline assignment: CDR1 MNHEY and CDR2 SVGAGI. V was pared by 2 bases and J by 10 bases, with 18 bases between. There are 16 residues in the CDR3. The CDR3 DNA reads TGTGCCAGCAGTTACGCTTCCTTGGGATTTGGGTCACCCCTCCACTTT. As protein: CASSYASLGFGSPLHF.

This clonotype was detected only a few times. The chain combines TRBV9 with TRBJ1-2; maybe TRBD1 (6 bases). Per the germline V gene, CDR1 is SGDLS and CDR2 is YYNGEE. Deletions cut 4 bases from V and 2 bases from J, with 21 bases between. This CDR3 is built from 17 residues. The CDR3 here is CASSLEGSGAENYGYTF. Written as DNA, the CDR3 is TGTGCCAGCAGCCTAGAGGGCTCGGGGGCAGAAAACTATGGCTACACCTTC.

At least ten counts were recorded for this clonotype. The chain uses TRBV6-5 and TRBJ1-6; perhaps TRBD1 as D (5 bases). There are 13 residues in the CDR3. Per germline, CDR1 MNHEY and CDR2 SVGAGI. The germline V and J ends were trimmed by 4 bases and 8 bases, with 9 bases remaining between them. Here the CDR3 DNA reads TGTGCCAGCAGTTGGGGGTTCGATTCACCCCTCCACTTT. This codes for CASSWGFDSPLHF.

In its sample, this clonotype was seen a few times. One end of the junction varies from germline; a read error may be responsible. The rearrangement uses TRBV7-2 and TRBJ1-1; D not certain. Germline-derived CDR1 and CDR2 are SGHTA and FQGNSA. The CDR3 covers 11 residues. DNA of the CDR3: TGTGCCAGCAGCTCCACGCGGCTGTTAGTCTTT. Translation: CASSSTRLLVF.

The chain is built from TRBV10-3 and TRBJ2-3; D unclear. V lost 7 bases to trimming and J lost 0 bases, with 11 bases between them. Germline-derived CDR1 and CDR2 are ENHRY and SYGVKD. The CDR3 is 14 amino acids. The CDR3 DNA reads TGTGCCATCAAGATAGAGTTAAGCACAGATACGCAGTATTTT. It codes for CAIKIELSTDTQYF.

The chain couples TRBV20-1 to TRBJ2-3; 9 bases line up with TRBD2. Germline trimming cut 2 bases from V and 3 bases from J; bases unmatched to any gene: 6. Germline V gene sequence: CDR1 DFQATT, CDR2 SNEGSKA (reference sequence). The CDR3 runs to 15 residues. CDR3 DNA: TGCAGTGCTAGATCCAGCGGGGGGCGGACAGATACGCAGTATTTT. It yields the protein CSARSSGGRTDTQYF.

This clonotype was seen only a few times. V is TRBV29-1 and J is TRBJ1-1; 7 bases map to TRBD1. The V segment lost 1 base and the J segment 8 bases; nucleotides outside the gene matches: 13. CDR1 and CDR2 from the germline V gene are SQVTM and ANQGSEA. The CDR3 runs 15 residues. This CDR3 is CSVEGSRGDSQEAFF. DNA for the CDR3: TGCAGCGTTGAAGGGTCTCGGGGGGACAGTCAGGAAGCTTTCTTT.

The chain carries TRBV15 and TRBJ2-1; TRBD2 matches 9 bases. Per the germline V gene, CDR1 is LNHNV and CDR2 is YYDKDF (reference sequence). Trimming at V came to 0 bases and at J to 4 bases, leaving 1 base not matched to a gene. CDR3 length: 15 amino acids. This CDR3 is CATSRDTSGYNEQFF. The CDR3 bases are TGTGCCACCAGCAGAGACACTAGCGGGTACAATGAGCAGTTCTTC.

This clonotype has just a few counts. This sequence joins TRBV7-3 and TRBJ1-6; D not resolved. The length of the CDR3 is 14 residues. Germline assignment: CDR1 SGHTA and CDR2 FQGTGA. Trimming cost V 5 bases and J 7 bases, with 12 bases left between them. CDR3 protein: CASSIYSGNSPLHF. CDR3 bases: TGTGCCAGCAGCATATATTCGGGGAATTCACCCCTCCACTTT. Full variable domain (outside the CDR3, taken from reference TRBV7-3 and TRBJ1-6): GAGVSQTPSNKVTEKGKYVELRCDPISGHTALYWYRQSLGQGPEFLIYFQGTGAADDSGLPNDRFFAVRPEGSVSTLKIQRTERGDSAVYLCASSIYSGNSPLHFGNGTRLTVT.

This clonotype was seen a handful of times. The chain combines TRBV5-1 with TRBJ1-1; perhaps TRBD1 as D (6 bases). Deletions cut 3 bases from V and 3 bases from J, with 12 bases between. This CDR3 comprises 14 residues. Germline V lookup: CDR1 SGHRS, CDR2 YFSETQ. CDR3 coding DNA: TGCGCCAGCAGCTACAGGGATAGCGACACTGAAGCTTTCTTT. Amino acids: CASSYRDSDTEAFF.

The V and J genes are TRBV3-1 and TRBJ2-2, with D perhaps matching TRBD2 (7 bases). This CDR3 region has 19 residues. Germline V gene data show CDR1 as LGHDT and CDR2 as YNNKEL (reference sequence). V was clipped by 4 bases and J by 3 bases, with 24 bases between them. CDR3 region: CASSPQGPGTTGHTGELFF. The CDR3 DNA follows: TGTGCCAGCAGCCCCCAGGGACCCGGGACTACAGGGCACACCGGGGAGCTGTTTTTT. The entire variable domain, with the rest obtained from reference TRBV3-1 and TRBJ2-2, is as follows: DTAVSQTPKYLVTQMGNDKSIKCEQNLGHDTMYWYKQDSKKFLKIMFSYNNKELIINETVPNRFSPKSPDKAHLNLHINSLELGDSAVYFCASSPQGPGTTGHTGELFFGEGSRLTVL.

This clonotype has a handful of counts. This chain links TRBV4-2 with TRBJ1-1, with D unresolved. Trimming pared 1 base from V and 5 bases from J, leaving 14 bases between. The CDR3 spans 15 residues. Germline V gene sequence: CDR1 LGHNA, CDR2 YNFKEQ. The CDR3 reads CASSQGSSWQTEAFF. In DNA form, the CDR3 reads TGTGCCAGCAGCCAAGGTAGTAGTTGGCAGACTGAAGCTTTCTTT.